This record looks at one T cell receptor beta chain sequence and its context. These data are taken from a study of OX40 agonist ivuxolimab in advanced cancers. Trimming left V 4 bases short and J 14 bases short, with 5 bases between. This CDR3 is 8 amino acids long. Germline lookup yields CDR1 MGHRA and CDR2 YSYEKL. Using immunoSEQ multiplex PCR, the repertoire was profiled, and TCRdb retains in-frame clones only, with some absent. The sample lists about 36,000 clones; 76% were seen once. The material was CD4+ or CD8+ T cells sorted from blood, obtained in a trial of the OX40 agonist ivuxolimab. The source of this sequence is an adult with an advanced solid tumor such as melanoma, head and neck, liver or kidney cancer. This rearrangement joins TRBV4-1 to TRBJ1-2, with D hard to call. CDR3 sequence (DNA): TGCGCCAGCAGCCCGAGAACCTTC. Translation: CASSPRTF.